The 21 T cell receptor beta chains in this list originate from one sample, sequenced in a study of T-cell reconstitution after alpha-beta-depleted transplantation in children. As it was prepared, the TCRbeta library received unique molecular identifiers. From the PCR reads, TCRdb called clonotypes with MiXCR, one entry per CDR3 protein. The data hold around 680,000 distinct CDR3 sequences, with roughly 17% observed a single time. This material consisted of PBMCs from the stem cell graft donor, taken from the stem cell graft. These receptors were obtained from a human donor who donated a stem cell graft to a child with acute myeloid leukemia.

The V call is TRBV30, the J call TRBJ1-3, with D maybe TRBD1 (6 bases). The germline CDR1 and CDR2 sequences are GTSNPN and SVGIG (reference sequence). The CDR3 consists of 15 residues. Trimming took 2 bases from V and 0 from J, leaving 11 bases between them. CDR3 bases: TGTGCCTGGAGTCCCCAGGGGTTCTCTGGAAACACCATATATTTT. Translating gives CAWSPQGFSGNTIYF. The full variable domain, rest sourced from reference TRBV30 and TRBJ1-3, is SQTIHQWPATLVQPVGSPLSLECTVEGTSNPNLYWYRQAAGRGLQLLFYSVGIGQISSEVPQNLSASRPQDRQFILSSKKLLLSDSGFYLCAWSPQGFSGNTIYFGEGSWLTVV.

This clonotype has more than one count but fewer than ten. This sequence joins TRBV7-8 and TRBJ1-2; D perhaps matches TRBD1 (5 bases). From germline, CDR1 is SGHVS and CDR2 FQNEAQ. The germline V and J ends were trimmed by 5 bases and 4 bases, with 17 bases remaining between them. The CDR3 is 15 residues long. This CDR3 is CASSPMGTAFYGYTF. CDR3 in DNA: TGTGCCAGCAGCCCCATGGGGACTGCGTTCTATGGCTACACCTTC. The variable domain in full, completed from reference TRBV7-8 and TRBJ1-2, reads GAGVSQSPRYKVAKRGQDVALRCDPISGHVSLFWYQQALGQGPEFLTYFQNEAQLDKSGLPSDRFFAERPEGSVSTLKIQRTQQEDSAVYLCASSPMGTAFYGYTFGSGTRLTVV.

The chain employs TRBV3-1 and TRBJ2-1; TRBD1 agrees at 9 bases. Losses at the gene ends were 5 bases for V and 8 bases for J; bases not matched to a gene: 7. The CDR3 is 14 residues long. Germline-derived CDR1 and CDR2 are LGHDT and YNNKEL (reference sequence). The chain's CDR3 is CASSDHTGGDEQFF. CDR3 nucleotide sequence: TGTGCCAGCAGCGACCATACAGGGGGCGATGAGCAGTTCTTC.

The CDR3 nucleotides read TGCAGCGTTGGGTTCTTGGGGGCTGAAGCTTTCTTT. Translation gives CSVGFLGAEAFF. This chain uses TRBV29-1 with TRBJ1-1; D perhaps matches TRBD1 (5 bases). The V end was cut by 4 bases, the J end by 6 bases, with 12 bases between. CDR1 is SQVTM and CDR2 is ANQGSEA in the germline V gene. CDR3 size: 12 residues.

The chain couples TRBV10-3 to TRBJ1-5; TRBD1 is a possible D gene (5 bases). Trimming took off 0 bases at V and 2 bases at J, with 11 bases between the two ends. Germline V lookup: CDR1 ENHRY, CDR2 SYGVKD. The CDR3 has 16 amino acids. CDR3 amino acids: CAISESGRGGNQPQHF. DNA for the CDR3: TGTGCCATCAGTGAGTCGGGGCGGGGGGGCAATCAGCCCCAGCATTTT.

V gene TRBV9 combines with J gene TRBJ2-7, with D maybe TRBD1 (5 bases). This CDR3 is built from 14 residues. Per the germline V gene, CDR1 is SGDLS and CDR2 is YYNGEE. V was clipped by 0 bases and J by 4 bases, with 11 bases between them. The CDR3 nucleotides are TGTGCCAGCAGCGTAGTGGACATGGGGTACGAGCAGTACTTC. The encoded protein is CASSVVDMGYEQYF.

This clonotype was seen a handful of times. This sequence joins TRBV5-1 and TRBJ2-2; tentative D call: TRBD2 (5 bases). The CDR3 runs 15 residues. The germline gives CDR1 SGHRS, CDR2 YFSETQ. V lost 2 bases, J lost 3 bases, and 11 bases lay in between. In nucleotides, the CDR3 is TGCGCCAGCAGCTTTCGTGGGGAGTACACCGGGGAGCTGTTTTTT. As protein: CASSFRGEYTGELFF.

This clonotype was detected many times. The chain uses TRBV7-3 and TRBJ2-7; possible D gene TRBD2, 6 bases. CDR1 and CDR2 (germline): SGHTA, FQGTGA. V was trimmed by 4 bases and J by 6 bases, leaving 13 bases between them. This CDR3 region has 13 residues. CDR3: CASSSRRGSEQYF. The CDR3 DNA is TGTGCCAGCAGCTCGCGCCGGGGGAGCGAGCAGTACTTC.

In regard to this clonotype: A much larger clone is a single base away; this may be a read error. V and J are TRBV5-6 and TRBJ2-1, with D tentatively TRBD2 (6 bases). The CDR3 extends over 16 amino acids. Germline values: CDR1 SGHDT, CDR2 YYEEEE. CDR3 nucleotides: TGTGCCAGCAGCGTGGACGTAGCGGCCTCCTACAATGAGCCGTTCTTC. This gives the protein CASSVDVAASYNEPFF.

The chain combines TRBV15 with TRBJ1-2; 7 nucleotides match TRBD1. V lost 1 base and J lost 3; bases outside the gene matches: 8. The germline V gene has CDR1 LNHNV and CDR2 YYDKDF (reference sequence). The CDR3 loop spans 16 amino acids. DNA of the CDR3: TGTGCCACCAGCAGAGTCCAGGGGGTGGTCGACTATGGCTACACCTTC. Protein product: CATSRVQGVVDYGYTF.

This clonotype was observed many times. The rearrangement links TRBV29-1 to TRBJ2-4, with 7 bases that match TRBD1. Germline lookup yields CDR1 SQVTM and CDR2 ANQGSEA. The CDR3 covers 17 residues. The ends lost 4 bases at V and 4 bases at J; junction bases unmatched: 16. The CDR3, as DNA: TGCAGCGTTGTAAGAGTGTTAGGGGGCGACGGAAAAAACATTCAGTACTTC. Amino acid sequence: CSVVRVLGGDGKNIQYF.

This clonotype was counted ten times or more. The chain employs TRBV5-6 and TRBJ2-2; possible D gene TRBD2, 6 bases. The V end was cut by 1 base, the J end by 2 bases, with 9 bases between. Germline V lookup: CDR1 SGHDT, CDR2 YYEEEE. The CDR3 is 15 amino acids. CDR3 sequence: CASSLSGTNTGELFF. CDR3 sequence (DNA): TGTGCCAGCAGCTTGTCCGGGACTAACACCGGGGAGCTGTTTTTT.

The table lists this clonotype with many counts. The CDR3 bases are TGTGCCATCAGTGAGTCGGTGACGGGGAACACTGAAGCTTTCTTT. It codes for CAISESVTGNTEAFF. The chain employs TRBV10-3 and TRBJ1-1; D gene uncertain. Germline CDR1 reads ENHRY; CDR2 reads SYGVKD. The length of the CDR3 is 15 residues. V lost 0 bases, J lost 1 base, and 9 bases lay in between.

A few counts support this clonotype. The chain combines TRBV20-1 with TRBJ2-3, with 9 nucleotides matching TRBD1. Germline V CDR1 and CDR2: DFQATT, SNEGSKA (reference sequence). V lost 1 base, J lost 3 bases, and 11 bases stayed unmatched. The CDR3 is 17 residues long. This CDR3 reads CSARAPRTGGRTDTQYF. CDR3 in DNA: TGCAGTGCTAGAGCCCCCCGTACAGGGGGCCGGACAGATACGCAGTATTTT.

The table lists this clonotype with many counts. This chain links TRBV20-1 with TRBJ1-6; D uncertain. The CDR3 length is 13 residues. Trimming stripped 2 bases from V and 8 bases from J, with 10 bases between. CDR1 is DFQATT, CDR2 SNEGSKA, per germline (reference sequence). In DNA, the CDR3 is TGCAGTGCTAGATCTCCGACGGATTCACCCCTCCACTTT. Protein product: CSARSPTDSPLHF.

This clonotype occurred many times. The chain is built from TRBV20-1 and TRBJ2-7, with D perhaps matching TRBD1 (5 bases). V shed 2 bases and J shed 5 bases, with 16 bases lying between them. Germline-derived CDR1 and CDR2 are DFQATT and SNEGSKA (reference sequence). This CDR3 region has 14 residues. CDR3 sequence: CSARSAQGRDEQYF. CDR3 nucleotide sequence: TGCAGTGCTAGATCCGCCCAAGGCAGGGACGAGCAGTACTTC.

This clonotype has ten or more counts. The chain employs TRBV29-1 and TRBJ2-3; possibly TRBD1 or TRBD2 for D (7 bases each). The V gene's germline CDR1 is SQVTM and CDR2 ANQGSEA. This CDR3 contains 13 residues. V was trimmed by 5 bases and J by 2 bases, leaving 11 bases between them. CDR3 residues: CSVQGGSTDTQYF. Here the CDR3 DNA reads TGCAGCGTTCAGGGGGGGTCCACAGATACGCAGTATTTT.

There are a few counts of this clonotype. This chain uses TRBV7-2 with TRBJ1-1, with D unclear. Per germline, CDR1 SGHTA and CDR2 FQGNSA. V was clipped by 1 base and J by 8 bases, with 11 bases between them. The CDR3 covers 13 residues. The DNA for the CDR3 is TGTGCCAGCAGCTTAGGGGCCTTATTAGAAGCTTTCTTT. Amino acid sequence: CASSLGALLEAFF.

The sample holds a few counts of this clonotype. This chain joins TRBV13 and TRBJ2-7; D not resolved. Germline CDR1 and CDR2: PRHDT and FYEKMQ (reference sequence). The CDR3 is made up of 14 amino acids. Trimming took 3 bases from V and 4 from J, leaving 13 bases between them. CDR3 sequence: CASSLRGSVYEQYV. The CDR3 bases are TGTGCCAGCAGCTTGCGCGGTTCGGTTTACGAGCAGTACGTC.

V and J are TRBV7-7 and TRBJ2-7; D gene ambiguous. V was shortened by 4 bases and J by 7 bases, with 17 bases between the two germline ends. Germline V gives CDR1 SSHAT, CDR2 FNYEAQ (reference sequence). This CDR3 spans 14 amino acids. DNA for the CDR3: TGTGCCAGCAGCTACGGCCGGAACTCTAGAGAGCAGTACTTC. The encoded protein is CASSYGRNSREQYF.

The rearrangement joins TRBV11-2 to TRBJ1-2; weak D call: TRBD1 (5 bases). Per germline, CDR1 SGHAT and CDR2 FQNNGV. The CDR3 loop spans 19 amino acids. The germline V and J ends were trimmed by 3 bases and 0 bases, with 23 bases remaining between them. This CDR3 is CASSFGPQGDSITNYGYTF. CDR3 nucleotide sequence: TGTGCCAGCAGCTTTGGGCCCCAAGGGGACTCGATTACTAACTATGGCTACACCTTC.